The 23 T cell receptor beta chains presented below share a single source sample, sequenced in a study of blood T cell repertoires in COVID-19. Sequencing was performed with immunoSEQ multiplex PCR; in TCRdb, only in-frame clones are kept and a portion is missing. This sample yields a few hundred thousand clones, of which approximately 85% are seen a single time; approximately 6.6% belongs to the top ten. Specimen: PBMCs or T cells enriched from blood (not recorded which). Receptors originate from a woman aged 50 to 65 who had been exposed to COVID-19.

This clone was recorded once. The chain recombines TRBV5-4 with TRBJ1-1; the D is unclear. Per germline, CDR1 SGHNT and CDR2 YYREEE (reference sequence). CDR3 length equals 11 residues. Trimming removed 0 bases at V and 9 bases at J, with 6 bases between. The CDR3 DNA sequence: TGTGCCAGCAGCTTGGACAGTCAAGCTTTCTTT. Protein sequence: CASSLDSQAFF.

The chain is built from TRBV6-2 or TRBV6-3 and TRBJ1-5, with TRBD1 matching over 9 bases. The V and J ends lost 2 bases and 0 bases, in that order; junction bases with no gene match: 8. Germline V gene lookup returns CDR1 MNHEY and CDR2 SVGEGT. This CDR3 is 18 amino acids long. CDR3 in amino acids: CASSYGGTGIHSNQPQHF. DNA of the CDR3: TGTGCCAGCAGTTACGGGGGGACAGGGATCCATAGCAATCAGCCCCAGCATTTT.

V is TRBV29-1 and J is TRBJ1-3; 9 bases map to TRBD1. The ends lost 6 bases at V and 4 bases at J; junction bases unmatched: 4. Germline assignment: CDR1 SQVTM and CDR2 ANQGSEA. This CDR3 region has 13 residues. In DNA, the CDR3 is TGCAGCGTGACAGGGGGAGGGGGAAACACCATATATTTT. It codes for CSVTGGGGNTIYF.

The rearrangement links TRBV10-2 to TRBJ1-2; D is uncertain. Germline values: CDR1 WSHSY, CDR2 SAAADI. Trimming cost V 4 bases and J 3 bases, with 6 bases left between them. CDR3 length: 12 amino acids. CDR3 sequence reads: CASSGVDYGYTF. CDR3 coding DNA: TGCGCCAGCAGTGGAGTGGACTATGGCTACACCTTC.

V and J are TRBV7-2 and TRBJ1-1, with TRBD1 identical over 7 bases. CDR3 length: 16 residues. Germline CDR1 reads SGHTA; CDR2 reads FQGNSA. Unmatched junction bases numbered 10, after V lost 5 bases and J lost 1 base. The CDR3 DNA sequence: TGTGCCAGCAGCCTCCCGAGGGGGCTGGGGAACACTGAAGCTTTCTTT. Its translation: CASSLPRGLGNTEAFF.

This chain uses TRBV28 with TRBJ1-1, with D possibly TRBD1 on 6 matching bases. The CDR3 has 12 residues. Germline CDR1 reads MDHEN; CDR2 reads SYDVKM. The V end was cut by 2 bases, the J end by 6 bases, with 7 bases between. The CDR3 loop is CASSLGQSEAFF. The CDR3 region has the DNA TGTGCCAGCAGTTTAGGACAGTCTGAAGCTTTCTTT.

This chain links TRBV9 with TRBJ1-1, with D unresolved. The germline CDR1 and CDR2 sequences are SGDLS and YYNGEE. This CDR3 region has 13 residues. Trimming took off 2 bases at V and 1 base at J, with 6 bases between the two ends. The CDR3 DNA sequence: TGTGCCAGCAGCGTGCGGGCGAACACTGAAGCTTTCTTT. Translating gives CASSVRANTEAFF.

The chain combines TRBV7-9 with TRBJ1-6, with D possibly TRBD1 on 6 matching bases. V was trimmed by 5 bases and J by 6 bases, leaving 11 bases between them. The CDR3 contains 14 residues. CDR1 SEHNR and CDR2 FQNEAQ come from the germline V gene (reference sequence). The CDR3 sequence: CASSPDSPNSPLHF. The CDR3, as DNA: TGTGCCAGCAGCCCGGACAGCCCTAATTCACCCCTCCACTTT.

The chain recombines TRBV5-4 with TRBJ1-6, with D perhaps TRBD1 (5 bases). V was trimmed by 0 bases and J by 7 bases, leaving 14 bases between them. Germline lookup yields CDR1 SGHNT and CDR2 YYREEE (reference sequence). The CDR3 has 16 residues. DNA of the CDR3: TGTGCCAGCAGCTTGGTGGGCAGGGCCAGGAATTCACCCCTCCACTTT. It yields the protein CASSLVGRARNSPLHF.

The V and J genes are TRBV5-4 and TRBJ2-6; D gene ambiguous. The CDR3 runs to 13 residues. V was cut by 0 bases and J by 13 bases, with 11 bases left in between. Germline loops: CDR1 SGHNT, CDR2 YYREEE (reference sequence). CDR3 DNA: TGTGCCAGCAGCTTGGGGCAGGAAAGGGTCCTGACTTTC. Its translation is CASSLGQERVLTF.

V usage is TRBV5-6 and J usage is TRBJ2-7; possibly TRBD1 for D (6 bases). Germline V gene data show CDR1 as SGHDT and CDR2 as YYEEEE. Trimming removed 1 base at V and 8 bases at J, with 19 bases between. There are 15 residues in the CDR3. CDR3 bases: TGTGCCAGCAGCTTGAGCTGGGACACCCCGGGCCAGCAGTACTTC. It translates to CASSLSWDTPGQQYF.

The rearrangement links TRBV19 to TRBJ2-3; 8 bases are shared with TRBD2. Germline CDR1 is LNHDA and CDR2 is SQIVND (reference sequence). The CDR3 runs 18 residues. The V gene end was trimmed by 2 bases and the J gene end by 4 bases; junction bases not matched to a gene: 14. CDR3 nucleotide sequence: TGTGCCAGTAGTATATGGTTCGGGGGGGAAGGGGAAGCAGATACGCAGTATTTT. The encoded protein is CASSIWFGGEGEADTQYF.

The chain couples TRBV24-1 to TRBJ1-2, with TRBD1 as a possible D gene (5 bases). The germline V and J ends were trimmed by 2 bases and 3 bases, with 12 bases remaining between them. The CDR3 loop spans 15 amino acids. The germline CDR1 and CDR2 sequences are KGHDR and SFDVKD. DNA of the CDR3: TGTGCCACCAGTGATTCCCCCCCAGGGCACTATGGCTACACCTTC. Protein sequence: CATSDSPPGHYGYTF.

The chain uses TRBV21-1 and TRBJ1-1; the table's D call of TRBD1 was not tested on the DNA. TRBV21-1 is a pseudogene locus. The CDR3 length is 13 residues. CDR3 DNA: TGTGCCACCCCAGGGCGCCTGAACACTGAAGCTTTCTTT. The encoded protein is CATPGRLNTEAFF.

Comments on this clone: Other DNA variants within this sample encode the same CDR3. CDR3 nucleotides: TGCGCCAGCAGCTTGGGACTTTCCACAGATACGCAGTATTTT. Translating it yields CASSLGLSTDTQYF. V gene TRBV5-1 combines with J gene TRBJ2-3; D is ambiguous. Trimming left V 0 bases short and J 2 bases short, with 7 bases between. The CDR3 loop spans 14 amino acids. Germline loops: CDR1 SGHRS, CDR2 YFSETQ.

The V gene is TRBV7-2, the J gene TRBJ1-6; a weak D match, TRBD1 (6 bases). There are 16 residues in the CDR3. V was pared by 3 bases and J by 5 bases, with 14 bases between. Germline values: CDR1 SGHTA, CDR2 FQGNSA. The CDR3: CASSFAGVLNNSPLHF. The CDR3 nucleotides are TGTGCCAGCAGCTTCGCAGGGGTATTGAATAATTCACCCCTCCACTTT.

The chain joins TRBV7-2 to TRBJ1-3, with D tentatively TRBD1 (5 bases). The CDR3 has 16 residues. With 5 bases removed from V and 2 bases from J, the gap between germline ends came to 16 bases. The germline CDR1 and CDR2 sequences are SGHTA and FQGNSA. The CDR3 sequence is CASSPLGVLAGNTIYF. In DNA form, the CDR3 reads TGTGCCAGCAGCCCCCTAGGGGTTCTGGCTGGAAACACCATATATTTT. Combining the CDR3 with reference TRBV7-2 and TRBJ1-3 gives the whole variable domain GAGVSQSPSNKVTEKGKDVELRCDPISGHTALYWYRQSLGQGLEFLIYFQGNSAPDKSGLPSDRFSAERTGGSVSTLTIQRTQQEDSAVYLCASSPLGVLAGNTIYFGEGSWLTVV.

The chain uses TRBV11-2 and TRBJ1-1; 7 bases are a match to TRBD1. The CDR3 extends over 15 amino acids. Germline CDR1 reads SGHAT; CDR2 reads FQNNGV. J lost 5 bases, V lost 1 base, and 7 bases had no gene match. Here the CDR3 DNA reads TGTGCCAGCAGCTTAGGACAGGGTGTAGAGACTGAAGCTTTCTTT. Its translation: CASSLGQGVETEAFF.

The rearrangement links TRBV18 to TRBJ2-1, with TRBD2 identical over 14 bases. CDR1 KGHSH and CDR2 LQKENI come from the germline V gene. With V trimmed by 4 bases and J by 7 bases, 3 bases remained unmatched. The CDR3 runs 15 residues. The CDR3 loop reads CASSLTSGGANEQFF. CDR3 bases: TGTGCCAGCTCACTGACTAGCGGGGGGGCGAATGAGCAGTTCTTC.

The rearrangement uses TRBV27 and TRBJ1-1; D unclear. The CDR3 is made up of 14 amino acids. V dropped 2 bases and J dropped 5 bases, with 12 bases sitting between them. Germline V gene data show CDR1 as MNHEY and CDR2 as SMNVEV (reference sequence). The CDR3 DNA follows: TGTGCCAGCAGTTTAAGTTCTAGAGGGACTGAAGCTTTCTTT. Amino acids: CASSLSSRGTEAFF.

The chain couples TRBV7-9 to TRBJ1-2; D is perhaps TRBD1 (6 bases). Germline loops: CDR1 SEHNR, CDR2 FQNEAQ (reference sequence). CDR3 length: 13 residues. Trimming took off 5 bases at V and 4 bases at J, with 11 bases between the two ends. CDR3 nucleotides: TGTGCCAGCAGCCCCGGACAGAGCTATGGCTACACCTTC. Amino acid sequence: CASSPGQSYGYTF.

The chain recombines TRBV14 with TRBJ2-7, with 9 bases that match TRBD1. V lost 1 base and J lost 1; bases outside the gene matches: 8. This CDR3 region has 17 residues. In germline, CDR1 is SGHDN, CDR2 FVKESK. The CDR3 nucleotides are TGTGCCAGCAGCCAAGGATTCTTCGGGACAGGGTCCTACGAGCAGTACTTC. Its translation is CASSQGFFGTGSYEQYF.

The genes are TRBV7-8 and TRBJ1-6, with no clear D. Trimming took off 1 base at V and 5 bases at J, with 6 bases between the two ends. CDR1 is SGHVS, CDR2 FQNEAQ, per germline. The CDR3 has 14 residues. Here the CDR3 reads CASSLGADNSPLHF. The CDR3 nucleotides are TGTGCCAGCAGCTTAGGTGCAGATAATTCACCCCTCCACTTT.